This entry lists 10 T cell receptor beta chains sequenced from one sample in a study of T cell repertoires in cytomegalovirus infection. TCRdb re-analysed the reads in MiXCR, keeping a single row per CDR3 protein. The sample has a few hundred thousand distinct CDR3 sequences; around a sixth are singletons. The sequenced material came from PBMCs. These receptors all stem from a human donor in good health (CMV status not recorded). Some clones in this sample may be carry-over from other donors' samples.

This clonotype showed up just a few times. The chain is built from TRBV12-3 or TRBV12-4 and TRBJ1-3; D is unclear. The CDR3 has 14 residues. Trimming took 5 bases from V and 4 from J, leaving 12 bases between them. The CDR3 DNA is TGTGCCAGCAGTGTCGGCCGAACGGGAAACACCATATATTTT. This sequence encodes CASSVGRTGNTIYF.

This clonotype came up once. The rearrangement uses TRBV20-1 and TRBJ2-1, with D perhaps TRBD2 (5 bases). Trimming removed 0 bases from V and 0 bases from J, with 6 bases in between. The CDR3 runs to 14 residues. Per the germline V gene, CDR1 is DFQATT and CDR2 is SNEGSKA (reference sequence). The CDR3 is CSAREGSSYNEQFF. As DNA, the CDR3 is TGCAGTGCTAGAGAGGGGAGCTCCTACAATGAGCAGTTCTTC.

The chain has TRBV7-2 and TRBJ2-1; 8 bases fit TRBD2. The junction had 14 bases not matched to a gene; V was cut back by 0 bases and J by 7 bases. This CDR3 comprises 18 residues. The germline V gene has CDR1 SGHTA and CDR2 FQGNSA. CDR3 DNA sequence: TGTGCCAGCAGCTTAGCGAGGGATGCGGGAGGACGAACGAATGAGCAGTTCTTC. As protein: CASSLARDAGGRTNEQFF.

This clonotype was seen at least ten times. The chain uses TRBV28 and TRBJ2-7; D is unresolved. This CDR3 has 12 residues. The V gene lost 6 bases and the J gene lost 2 bases, with 8 bases spanning the gap. From germline, CDR1 is MDHEN and CDR2 SYDVKM. CDR3 sequence: CASSPTPYEQYF. The CDR3 region has the DNA TGTGCCAGCAGCCCGACTCCCTACGAGCAGTACTTC.

In its sample, this clonotype was seen many times. The gene calls are TRBV28 and TRBJ2-7; D is perhaps TRBD2 (6 bases). V was cut by 7 bases and J by 0 bases, with 10 bases left in between. CDR1 MDHEN and CDR2 SYDVKM come from the germline V gene. The CDR3 totals 13 residues. CDR3 in amino acids: CASNQAGSYEQYF. CDR3 in DNA: TGTGCCAGCAATCAAGCGGGCTCCTACGAGCAGTACTTC.

The CDR3 sequence: CASSRAGGFTEAFF. In DNA, the CDR3 is TGTGCCAGCAGTCGGGCAGGGGGCTTCACTGAAGCTTTCTTT. The chain couples TRBV6-2 or TRBV6-3 to TRBJ1-1, with 8 bases that match TRBD1. The CDR3 is 14 amino acids. Germline loops: CDR1 MNHEY, CDR2 SVGEGT. The J segment lost 4 bases and the V segment lost 5 bases, leaving 6 bases of the junction unmatched.

This clonotype appeared a few times. This chain links TRBV12-3 or TRBV12-4 with TRBJ2-7; 12 bases are a match to TRBD2. Trimming removed 5 bases from V and 2 bases from J; junction bases left unmatched: 4. The CDR3 sequence is 15 residues long. CDR3 in amino acids: CASSRTSGEAYEQYF. CDR3 DNA sequence: TGTGCCAGCAGTCGGACTAGCGGGGAGGCCTACGAGCAGTACTTC.

This sequence joins TRBV7-4 and TRBJ2-5; 7 bases agree with TRBD1. This CDR3 comprises 15 residues. The V and J ends lost 5 bases and 3 bases, in that order; junction bases with no gene match: 9. In germline, CDR1 is SGHVT, CDR2 SQSDAQ. Here the CDR3 DNA reads TGTGCCAGCAGCGAGAGGACAGGACCAGAAGAGACCCAGTACTTC. This gives the protein CASSERTGPEETQYF. Full variable domain (rest looked up from reference TRBV7-4 and TRBJ2-5): GAGVSQSPRYKVAKRGRDVALRCDSISGHVTLYWYRQTLGQGSEVLTYSQSDAQRDKSGRPSGRFSAERPERSVSTLKIQRTEQGDSAVYLCASSERTGPEETQYFGPGTRLLVL.

The gene calls are TRBV2 and TRBJ2-7; D is possibly TRBD1 or TRBD2 (7 bases each). CDR1 and CDR2 (germline): SNHLY, FYNNEI. Trimming took 7 bases from V and 5 from J, leaving 15 bases between them. The CDR3 sequence is 13 residues long. This chain's CDR3 is CASNPQGRDEQYF. The DNA for the CDR3 is TGTGCCAGCAATCCACAGGGGAGGGACGAGCAGTACTTC.

This clonotype was counted between two and nine times. The chain uses TRBV28 and TRBJ2-3; possible D gene TRBD1, 5 bases. The CDR3 is made up of 15 amino acids. V lost 3 bases and J 3 bases, leaving 13 bases between the germline ends. In germline, CDR1 is MDHEN, CDR2 SYDVKM. The CDR3 nucleotides read TGTGCCAGCAGTTTCCGCGGACCAGGGACAGATACGCAGTATTTT. Its translation: CASSFRGPGTDTQYF.